Shown below are 24 T cell receptor beta chains from a single sample sequenced in a study of blood T cell repertoires in COVID-19. Clones were read by immunoSEQ multiplex PCR, and TCRdb kept only the in-frame ones, dropping some. This sample has some 98,000 clones, with under 90% found just once. Sequenced material: peripheral blood. These receptors all come from a human donor in a cohort sampled during active COVID-19.

CDR3 DNA sequence: TGTGCCAGCAGACAGGTTAACACCGGGGAGCTGTTTTTT. It translates to CASRQVNTGELFF. The chain recombines TRBV6-5 with TRBJ2-2, with a weak D call TRBD1 (5 bases). The germline V gene has CDR1 MNHEY and CDR2 SVGAGI. Trimming left V 6 bases short and J 2 bases short, with 7 bases between. The length of the CDR3 is 13 residues.

This chain joins TRBV5-6 and TRBJ2-5, with 11 bases identical to TRBD2. CDR3 size: 17 residues. Per the germline V gene, CDR1 is SGHDT and CDR2 is YYEEEE. V dropped 2 bases and J dropped 5; count of bases not matched to a gene: 11. CDR3 sequence (DNA): TGTGCCAGCAGCTTTTTTGGACTAGCGGGTTATAGGGAGACCCAGTACTTC. Translating gives CASSFFGLAGYRETQYF.

This sequence joins TRBV27 and TRBJ2-7; D unclear. This CDR3 is built from 15 residues. Per the germline V gene, CDR1 is MNHEY and CDR2 is SMNVEV (reference sequence). V was pared by 7 bases and J by 2 bases, with 18 bases between. CDR3 sequence: CASIPRIHSPYEQYF. CDR3 DNA sequence: TGTGCCAGCATCCCACGTATTCACAGTCCCTACGAGCAGTACTTC.

The V gene is TRBV15, the J gene TRBJ1-6; the match to TRBD1 covers 9 bases. The CDR3 covers 17 residues. V lost 1 base, J lost 9 bases, and 10 bases stayed unmatched. The germline V gene encodes CDR1 LNHNV and CDR2 YYDKDF (reference sequence). DNA of the CDR3: TGTGCCACCAGCAGAGGCTTGCGGACAGGGGCGTTTTCACCCCTCCACTTT. It yields the protein CATSRGLRTGAFSPLHF.

By its share, this clone is medium-sized (0.01 to 0.1%). The chain is built from TRBV4-2 and TRBJ2-7; the D gene is possibly TRBD1 (6 bases). CDR1 is LGHNA and CDR2 is YNFKEQ in the germline V gene. The CDR3 extends over 15 amino acids. Between the trimmed V and J ends, which lost 0 bases and 5 bases, there was a span of 14 bases. The CDR3 protein is CASSQDPGQWNEQYF. CDR3 nucleotides: TGTGCCAGCAGCCAAGATCCCGGACAGTGGAACGAGCAGTACTTC.

The chain combines TRBV5-1 with TRBJ2-5, with 12 nucleotides matching TRBD2. The CDR3 is 15 residues long. Trimming took 0 bases from V and 4 from J; bases not matched to a gene: 1. CDR1 and CDR2 (germline): SGHRS, YFSETQ. This chain's CDR3 is CASSLGTSGTETQYF. CDR3 coding DNA: TGCGCCAGCAGCTTGGGGACTAGCGGGACAGAGACCCAGTACTTC.

The chain combines TRBV13 with TRBJ2-7; a weak D match, TRBD1 (5 bases). The germline V gene encodes CDR1 PRHDT and CDR2 FYEKMQ (reference sequence). Trimming took off 4 bases at V and 1 base at J, with 11 bases between the two ends. The CDR3 extends over 14 amino acids. This CDR3 reads CASSSFDRSYEQYF. CDR3 nucleotides: TGTGCCAGCAGCTCCTTCGACAGATCCTACGAGCAGTACTTC. The whole variable domain, remainder taken from reference TRBV13 and TRBJ2-7, is AAGVIQSPRHLIKEKRETATLKCYPIPRHDTVYWYQQGPGQDPQFLISFYEKMQSDKGSIPDRFSAQQFSDYHSELNMSSLELGDSALYFCASSSFDRSYEQYFGPGTRLTVT.

J is TRBJ1-2 and V is TRBV18; D remains ambiguous. CDR3 length: 13 residues. Germline loops: CDR1 KGHSH, CDR2 LQKENI. V lost 4 bases and J lost 4, with 10 bases in between. The CDR3 protein is CASSQNSPYGYTF. The CDR3 DNA reads as TGTGCCAGCTCACAAAACAGCCCCTATGGCTACACCTTC. Full variable domain (remainder filled in from reference TRBV18 and TRBJ1-2): NAGVMQNPRHLVRRRGQEARLRCSPMKGHSHVYWYRQLPEEGLKFMVYLQKENIIDESGMPKERFSAEFPKEGPSILRIQQVVRGDSAAYFCASSQNSPYGYTFGSGTRLTVV.

This clone was seen a few times. The chain employs TRBV27 and TRBJ1-5; 10 nucleotides match TRBD1. Trimming took 3 bases from V and 1 from J; bases not matched to a gene: 0. Germline CDR1 and CDR2: MNHEY and SMNVEV (reference sequence). The CDR3 loop spans 15 amino acids. CDR3 residues: CASSLGQGSNQPQHF. CDR3 in DNA: TGTGCCAGCAGTTTGGGACAGGGGAGCAATCAGCCCCAGCATTTT.

This clone was found a few times. The chain links TRBV27 to TRBJ1-4, with D possibly being TRBD1 (6 bases). Trimming removed 10 bases from V and 4 bases from J, with 19 bases in between. CDR1 and CDR2 (germline): MNHEY, SMNVEV (reference sequence). The CDR3 is 15 amino acids. CDR3 region: CATRQAGAYNEKLFF. CDR3 DNA sequence: TGTGCCACCCGACAGGCCGGGGCCTATAATGAAAAACTGTTTTTT.

This sequence joins TRBV4-1 and TRBJ2-7; D is possibly TRBD1 (6 bases). The length of the CDR3 is 15 residues. In germline, CDR1 is MGHRA, CDR2 YSYEKL. V was cut by 1 base and J by 2 bases, with 12 bases left in between. CDR3 DNA: TGCGCCAGCAGCCAAGGCCAAAGGACAGCCTACGAGCAGTACTTC. Protein sequence: CASSQGQRTAYEQYF.

The chain recombines TRBV20-1 with TRBJ1-2; D not certain. The germline V gene encodes CDR1 DFQATT and CDR2 SNEGSKA (reference sequence). This CDR3 region has 14 residues. V lost 3 bases and J 4 bases, leaving 15 bases between the germline ends. CDR3 DNA: TGCAGTGCTAGTACCCGCGCCCCCGGCTATGGCTACACCTTC. It codes for CSASTRAPGYGYTF.

The J gene is TRBJ2-7, the V gene TRBV28, with 13 bases aligning to TRBD2. This CDR3 contains 18 residues. The junction had 10 bases not matched to a gene; V was cut back by 5 bases and J by 0 bases. In germline, CDR1 is MDHEN, CDR2 SYDVKM. This CDR3 reads CASSGVPGLAGFSYEQYF. The CDR3 DNA sequence: TGTGCCAGCAGTGGCGTGCCGGGACTAGCGGGATTCTCCTACGAGCAGTACTTC.

The genes are TRBV24-1 and TRBJ1-5; 10 nucleotides line up with TRBD1. Trimming removed 5 bases from V and 6 bases from J; junction bases left unmatched: 6. Germline loops: CDR1 KGHDR, CDR2 SFDVKD. This CDR3 spans 15 amino acids. CDR3 DNA: TGTGCCACCAGTGGGGGGACAGGGGATAGTCAGCCCCAGCATTTT. This gives the protein CATSGGTGDSQPQHF.

This chain links TRBV2 with TRBJ2-7; weak D call: TRBD1 (6 bases). Germline lookup yields CDR1 SNHLY and CDR2 FYNNEI. The CDR3 length is 12 residues. V lost 11 bases and J lost 0, with 11 bases in between. For the CDR3, the DNA is TGTGCCGGCCGGGACAACTCCTACGAGCAGTACTTC. This translates into CAGRDNSYEQYF.

The V gene is TRBV19, the J gene TRBJ1-3; D call uncertain. Trimming took 7 bases from V and 3 from J, leaving 10 bases between them. The CDR3 totals 13 residues. Germline V CDR1 and CDR2: LNHDA, SQIVND (reference sequence). The CDR3 region is CASTQSLGNTIYF. DNA for the CDR3: TGTGCCAGTACCCAGTCCCTTGGAAACACCATATATTTT.

The chain employs TRBV7-2 and TRBJ1-3; 7 bases are shared with TRBD1. CDR1 and CDR2 (germline): SGHTA, FQGNSA. Trimming at V came to 1 base and at J to 3 bases, leaving 3 bases not matched to a gene. This CDR3 region has 15 residues. This CDR3 is CASSLETGFGNTIYF. The CDR3 DNA sequence: TGTGCCAGCAGCTTAGAGACAGGGTTTGGAAACACCATATATTTT.

This chain links TRBV7-6 with TRBJ1-2, with no clear D. Trimming shortened V by 4 bases and J by 11 bases, and 23 bases separated the two germline ends. Germline CDR1 is SGHVS and CDR2 is FNYEAQ. This CDR3 spans 15 amino acids. The CDR3 DNA reads TGTGCCAGCAGCTCGCTCGATGGCCCTGATAGCCATTACACCTTC. Protein sequence: CASSSLDGPDSHYTF.

The V and J genes are TRBV20-1 and TRBJ1-4, with D perhaps matching TRBD1 (6 bases). This CDR3 has 13 residues. Looked up from germline, CDR1 is DFQATT and CDR2 is SNEGSKA (reference sequence). Trimming shortened V by 6 bases and J by 4 bases, and 12 bases separated the two germline ends. The CDR3 sequence: CSASGQFNEKLFF. CDR3 sequence (DNA): TGCAGTGCGAGTGGACAGTTTAATGAAAAACTGTTTTTT.

The chain is built from TRBV18 and TRBJ2-1; 12 bases map to TRBD1. Germline V gene sequence: CDR1 KGHSH, CDR2 LQKENI. CDR3 size: 17 residues. V trimming: 0 bases; J trimming: 10 bases; junction bases outside the gene matches: 10. CDR3 DNA: TGTGCCAGCTCACCACCTTTGGGACAGGGGGCGCACCACGAGCAGTTCTTC. As protein: CASSPPLGQGAHHEQFF.

The rearrangement joins TRBV6-2 or TRBV6-3 to TRBJ2-1, with 12 bases matching TRBD1. V lost 5 bases to trimming and J lost 10 bases; unmatched junction nucleotides: 21. Germline V gene data show CDR1 as MNHEY and CDR2 as SVGEGT. The length of the CDR3 is 19 residues. The CDR3 DNA is TGTGCCAGCAGTGACCAACGGGACAGGGGGCGGAGGGGTCCAGACGAGCAGTTCTTC. Protein sequence: CASSDQRDRGRRGPDEQFF.

The rearrangement links TRBV19 to TRBJ2-5, with D possibly being TRBD1 (5 bases). The CDR3 length is 15 residues. The germline V and J ends were trimmed by 4 bases and 1 base, with 13 bases remaining between them. Germline V gene sequence: CDR1 LNHDA, CDR2 SQIVND (reference sequence). CDR3 sequence reads: CASSKGFSLQETQYF. In DNA form, the CDR3 reads TGTGCCAGTAGTAAGGGGTTCTCCCTCCAAGAGACCCAGTACTTC.

This sequence joins TRBV6-2 or TRBV6-3 and TRBJ2-7, with 8 positions matching TRBD2. The junction had 9 bases not matched to a gene; V was cut back by 4 bases and J by 4 bases. This CDR3 has 15 amino acids. The germline V gene encodes CDR1 MNHEY and CDR2 SVGEGT. The CDR3 bases are TGTGCCAGCAGTTCCCCCGGGAGGGGCAATTACGAGCAGTACTTC. This codes for CASSSPGRGNYEQYF.

The chain has TRBV18 and TRBJ2-4; 11 positions match TRBD1. CDR1 and CDR2 (germline): KGHSH, LQKENI. The V and J ends lost 0 bases and 3 bases, in that order; junction bases with no gene match: 4. The CDR3 runs to 17 residues. Here the CDR3 DNA reads TGTGCCAGCTCACCACCAGGGACAGGGGGGGTCAAAAACATTCAGTACTTC. This translates into CASSPPGTGGVKNIQYF.